This record looks at one T cell receptor beta chain sequence and its context. It may be a read error: a sequence one base away is much more abundant. This record belongs to a study of blood T cells in healthy people across ages. V was cut by 6 bases and J by 4 bases, with 14 bases left in between. The CDR3 runs to 14 residues. Next came a second PCR, run for about 6 to 12 cycles, which used a sample-barcoded 5' primer along with a J-beta primer mix. One entry per CDR3 protein, called by TCRdb with MiXCR from the 5' RACE reads. The data contain some 880,000 distinct CDR3 sequences, about 37% of them singletons.

The gene calls are TRBV12-3 or TRBV12-4 and TRBJ2-3; perhaps TRBD1 as D (6 bases). Sequencing used blood. The receptor's source is a man aged 18 to 35 in good health. CDR3 loop: CASRFRGAADTQYF. Here the CDR3 DNA reads TGTGCCAGCAGGTTCAGGGGCGCGGCAGATACGCAGTATTTT.